The present TCR beta chain was sequenced within a study of siplizumab effects on memory and regulatory T cells. Study conclusions and caveats: The authors did not confirm suppressive function in proliferating Tregs from siplizumab cultures.

In germline, CDR1 is MGHDK, CDR2 SYGVNS. This CDR3 comprises 11 residues. V was cut by 8 bases and J by 6 bases, with 8 bases left in between. Profiled with immunoSEQ multiplex PCR; TCRdb holds only in-frame clones, not every one. The table includes about 100,000 clones, 75% to 95% detected once. Points on this clone: The antigen is unknown.

Source material: CD4+ T cells sorted from blood. The chain employs TRBV25-1 and TRBJ1-5, with D maybe TRBD1 (5 bases). This clonotype originated in a human donor in good health. The CDR3 sequence: CASSGGQPQHF. The CDR3 DNA is TGTGCCAGCTCCGGGGGTCAGCCCCAGCATTTT.